This paragraph covers one T cell receptor beta chain sequence. Its antigen is not identified. At one end, the junction sequence differs from germline, possibly due to a read error. The record originates from a study of cytomegalovirus exposure and HLA in healthy donors. Looking at the study overall: It was reported in a later analysis that the same platform had been used for the roughly 130 validation repertoires as for the roughly 670 first-cohort repertoires.

Produced via immunoSEQ multiplex PCR; TCRdb's table is partial and in-frame only. The repertoire includes some 40,000 clones, over 80% of them detected once, and about 3.5% sits in the top ten. Findings of the study overall: It was reportedly the case that the classifier diagnosed cytomegalovirus status with high specificity and sensitivity. The study recorded over 150 TCR beta chains that were cytomegalovirus-associated.

The CDR3 loop spans 21 amino acids. The germline CDR1 and CDR2 sequences are MRHNA and SNTAGT. The sequenced sample consisted of PBMCs. The receptor was isolated from a man aged 18 to 29 in good health and CMV-seronegative. This rearrangement joins TRBV6-4 to TRBJ1-4; 9 nucleotides match TRBD1. The CDR3: CASSDGGGQGTLSNTGKWWDF. In nucleotides, the CDR3 is TGTGCCAGCAGTGACGGAGGGGGACAGGGAACTTTATCAAACACCGGAAAGTGGTGGGATTTT.